One and the same sample provided the 19 T cell receptor beta chains below, sequenced in a study of cytomegalovirus exposure and HLA in healthy donors. 13 Jbeta primers and 60 Vbeta primers were used for the PCR. Only in-frame clones appear in the TCRdb table, and some are missing; sequencing was by immunoSEQ multiplex PCR. The sample includes about 79,000 clones, 74% of them seen just once. Material: PBMCs. The receptor source for this set is a man aged 35 to 55 in good health and CMV-seropositive.

V gene TRBV19 combines with J gene TRBJ1-1; tentative D call: TRBD1 (5 bases). The CDR3 is 10 residues long. Germline V gives CDR1 LNHDA, CDR2 SQIVND (reference sequence). V was shortened by 3 bases and J by 12 bases, with 8 bases between the two germline ends. This chain's CDR3 is CASSMGRTFF. The CDR3 DNA sequence: TGTGCCAGTAGTATGGGGCGAACTTTCTTT.

Worth noting for this clone: Other nucleotide sequences in the sample specify the same CDR3. CDR3 bases: TGTGCCAGCAGCCCGGTGGGGGGGGCCGGCGAGCAGTACTTC. It yields the protein CASSPVGGAGEQYF. The gene calls are TRBV11-2 and TRBJ2-7; D possibly corresponds to TRBD2 (7 bases). CDR3 length: 14 amino acids. Trimming shortened V by 5 bases and J by 6 bases, and 17 bases separated the two germline ends. In germline, CDR1 is SGHAT, CDR2 FQNNGV. Full variable domain (remainder filled in from reference TRBV11-2 and TRBJ2-7): EAGVAQSPRYKIIEKRQSVAFWCNPISGHATLYWYQQILGQGPKLLIQFQNNGVVDDSQLPKDRFSAERLKGVDSTLKIQPAKLEDSAVYLCASSPVGGAGEQYFGPGTRLTVT.

This clone is a singleton in its sample. This chain links TRBV7-9 with TRBJ2-5; 13 bases agree with TRBD2. Trimming at V came to 5 bases and at J to 4 bases, leaving 4 bases not matched to a gene. The CDR3 spans 15 residues. The germline V gene encodes CDR1 SEHNR and CDR2 FQNEAQ (reference sequence). DNA for the CDR3: TGTGCCAGCAGCAAACTAGCGGGAGGGCCAGAGACCCAGTACTTC. Encoded protein: CASSKLAGGPETQYF. Drawing the rest from reference TRBV7-9 and TRBJ2-5, the complete variable domain is DTGVSQNPRHKITKRGQNVTFRCDPISEHNRLYWYRQTLGQGPEFLTYFQNEAQLEKSRLLSDRFSAERPKGSFSTLEIQRTEQGDSAMYLCASSKLAGGPETQYFGPGTRLLVL.

This chain links TRBV7-8 with TRBJ2-3, with 11 bases identical to TRBD2. V trimming: 4 bases; J trimming: 9 bases; junction bases outside the gene matches: 12. Germline lookup yields CDR1 SGHVS and CDR2 FQNEAQ. The CDR3 is 16 amino acids. CDR3 nucleotides: TGTGCCAGCAGCTCAACTAGCGGGGGAAGGTGGGGGACGCAGTATTTT. This gives the protein CASSSTSGGRWGTQYF.

The chain employs TRBV6-1 and TRBJ2-3; weak D call: TRBD1 (5 bases). Germline loops: CDR1 MNHNS, CDR2 SASEGT. This CDR3 is 16 amino acids long. V dropped 3 bases and J dropped 7 bases, with 20 bases sitting between them. In nucleotides, the CDR3 is TGTGCCAGCAGTGATCAGTACAGGAAAATACGACATACGCAGTATTTT. Protein product: CASSDQYRKIRHTQYF.

V usage is TRBV15 and J usage is TRBJ2-5; TRBD1 agrees at 11 bases. Trimming cost V 1 base and J 5 bases; bases outside gene matches: 3. Germline-derived CDR1 and CDR2 are LNHNV and YYDKDF (reference sequence). CDR3 length: 15 residues. Written as DNA, the CDR3 is TGTGCCACCAGCAGAGGGACAGGGGGCGGGGAGACCCAGTACTTC. Amino acids: CATSRGTGGGETQYF.

This clone showed up just once. The chain employs TRBV6-1 and TRBJ2-1; 11 bases align to TRBD2. The germline V gene has CDR1 MNHNS and CDR2 SASEGT. The CDR3 sequence is 15 residues long. After removal of 5 bases from V and 6 bases from J, the junction contained 6 bases not matched to a gene. The CDR3 coding sequence is TGTGCCAGCAGTATAGCGGGAGGGCGCGGCAATGAGCAGTTCTTC. Protein sequence: CASSIAGGRGNEQFF.

This clone was observed once. V gene TRBV30 combines with J gene TRBJ1-5, with TRBD1 matching 7 bases. CDR3 length: 15 residues. The V and J ends lost 3 bases and 0 bases, in that order; junction bases with no gene match: 5. The germline V gene encodes CDR1 GTSNPN and CDR2 SVGIG (reference sequence). CDR3 sequence (DNA): TGTGCCTGGAGCGTTGGGACAGTTAGCAATCAGCCCCAGCATTTT. It yields the protein CAWSVGTVSNQPQHF.

This clone was seen a handful of times. This sequence joins TRBV7-2 and TRBJ1-5, with D unresolved. This CDR3 contains 15 residues. Germline V gene sequence: CDR1 SGHTA, CDR2 FQGNSA. Between the trimmed V and J ends, which lost 5 bases and 3 bases, there was a span of 14 bases. The DNA of the CDR3 is TGTGCCAGCAGCCTCGGACTCTCTGACAATCAGCCCCAGCATTTT. This codes for CASSLGLSDNQPQHF.

This clone was observed a single time. V and J are TRBV9 and TRBJ2-3; 8 bases match TRBD2. V dropped 2 bases and J dropped 2; count of bases not matched to a gene: 4. The CDR3 spans 15 residues. CDR1 SGDLS and CDR2 YYNGEE come from the germline V gene. This chain's CDR3 is CASSVRGAVTDTQYF. CDR3 coding DNA: TGTGCCAGCAGCGTGCGGGGGGCTGTCACAGATACGCAGTATTTT.

The V and J genes are TRBV6-6 and TRBJ2-7; TRBD2 agrees at 10 bases. Trimming took 8 bases from V and 8 from J; bases not matched to a gene: 9. The germline CDR1 and CDR2 sequences are MNHNY and SVGAGI (reference sequence). The CDR3 has 13 amino acids. CDR3 sequence: CASSASGSGKQYF. The CDR3 coding sequence is TGTGCCAGCTCTGCTAGCGGGAGTGGCAAGCAGTACTTC.

The V and J genes are TRBV19 and TRBJ2-2, with D possibly TRBD2 on 6 matching bases. The CDR3 spans 15 residues. From germline, CDR1 is LNHDA and CDR2 SQIVND (reference sequence). Trimming removed 4 bases from V and 2 bases from J, with 11 bases in between. CDR3 nucleotide sequence: TGTGCCAGTAGTACCGGACTAACTAACACCGGGGAGCTGTTTTTT. This encodes CASSTGLTNTGELFF.

V is TRBV18 and J is TRBJ1-6; 10 bases align to TRBD1. The CDR3 spans 14 residues. Germline CDR1 is KGHSH and CDR2 is LQKENI. Trimming at V came to 6 bases and at J to 7 bases, leaving 3 bases not matched to a gene. The CDR3 nucleotides read TGTGCCAGCTCCCAGACAGGGGGCAATTCACCCCTCCACTTT. The encoded protein is CASSQTGGNSPLHF.

The chain recombines TRBV7-6 with TRBJ2-3; possibly TRBD2 for D (6 bases). This CDR3 has 15 residues. From germline, CDR1 is SGHVS and CDR2 FNYEAQ. The germline V and J ends were trimmed by 5 bases and 1 base, with 13 bases remaining between them. The chain's CDR3 is CASSQRGGGTDTQYF. For the CDR3, the DNA is TGTGCCAGCAGCCAAAGGGGCGGGGGCACAGATACGCAGTATTTT.

Written as DNA, the CDR3 is TGCGCCAGCAGCATGACTAGCGGGAGTAAGAGTGAGCAGTTCTTC. The encoded protein is CASSMTSGSKSEQFF. The chain joins TRBV5-1 to TRBJ2-1, with 12 bases lining up with TRBD2. The germline CDR1 and CDR2 sequences are SGHRS and YFSETQ. V was clipped by 4 bases and J by 9 bases; unmatched bases: 8. This CDR3 is 15 amino acids long.

This sequence joins TRBV30 and TRBJ1-3; D remains ambiguous. The ends were cut back, 5 bases at V and 0 bases at J, with 11 bases in the middle. The CDR3 totals 14 residues. The germline V gene encodes CDR1 GTSNPN and CDR2 SVGIG (reference sequence). The CDR3 sequence: CAWATWSSGNTIYF. CDR3 DNA: TGTGCCTGGGCTACATGGAGCTCTGGAAACACCATATATTTT.

This clone was found a few times. V is TRBV7-3 and J is TRBJ1-5; TRBD1 is a possible D gene (6 bases). The V end lost 10 bases, the J end lost 4 bases, and 26 bases lay between the germline ends. This CDR3 is 17 amino acids long. Germline-derived CDR1 and CDR2 are SGHTA and FQGTGA. CDR3 amino acids: CATTTTYRENLNQPQHF. CDR3 bases: TGTGCCACCACAACGACTTACAGGGAAAATTTAAATCAGCCCCAGCATTTT.

The chain joins TRBV5-6 to TRBJ2-1; D perhaps matches TRBD1 (5 bases). This CDR3 comprises 16 residues. Between the trimmed V and J ends, which lost 2 bases and 4 bases, there was a span of 16 bases. Germline V lookup: CDR1 SGHDT, CDR2 YYEEEE. The CDR3 DNA follows: TGTGCCAGCAGCTTCCTCGACAGAATTATATACAATGAGCAGTTCTTC. Protein product: CASSFLDRIIYNEQFF. Full variable domain (outside the CDR3, taken from reference TRBV5-6 and TRBJ2-1): DAGVTQSPTHLIKTRGQQVTLRCSPKSGHDTVSWYQQALGQGPQFIFQYYEEEERQRGNFPDRFSGHQFPNYSSELNVNALLLGDSALYLCASSFLDRIIYNEQFFGPGTRLTVL.

The chain employs TRBV6-5 and TRBJ1-1; D ambiguous. V was shortened by 6 bases and J by 2 bases, with 13 bases between the two germline ends. The germline V gene encodes CDR1 MNHEY and CDR2 SVGAGI. The CDR3 is made up of 14 amino acids. The CDR3 protein is CASRLAAANTEAFF. The CDR3 nucleotides are TGTGCCAGCAGACTAGCGGCAGCAAACACTGAAGCTTTCTTT.